A selection of T cell receptor beta chains follows, all from one sample in a study of OX40 agonist ivuxolimab in advanced cancers. This table comes from immunoSEQ multiplex PCR, and its TCRdb copy is limited to in-frame clones, with some not included. The sample lists about 58,000 clones, 87% seen once, with around 0.61% in the top ten. The sequencing used CD4+ or CD8+ T cells sorted from blood, collected in a trial of the OX40 agonist ivuxolimab. These receptors were taken from an adult with an advanced solid tumor such as melanoma, head and neck, liver or kidney cancer. Both conserved end residues are part of each CDR3. A D gene is named only where the DNA matches it firmly. Some rows mark clone size as missing; the rest say once, few, many or name a class of expanded clone.

d_call clone_size j_call v_call cdr3_aa cdr3_nt
TRBD1 NA TRBJ1-2 TRBV5-6 CASSFGQGGGYTF TGTGCCAGCAGCTTCGGCCAGGGGGGAGGCTACACCTTC
TRBD1 once TRBJ2-3 TRBV7-2 CASIQDRGPDTQYF TGTGCCAGCATCCAAGACAGGGGCCCAGATACGCAGTATTTT
TRBD1 NA TRBJ2-2 TRBV19 CASTKKGTGMNTGELFF TGTGCCAGTACCAAAAAAGGGACAGGGATGAACACCGGGGAGCTGTTTTTT
NA NA TRBJ2-7 TRBV5-5 CASSLAPASYEQYF TGTGCCAGCAGCTTGGCCCCGGCGTCCTACGAGCAGTACTTC
NA NA TRBJ2-4 TRBV28 CASRPGTVGNIQYF TGTGCCAGCAGACCCGGGACGGTAGGAAACATTCAGTACTTC
TRBD2 NA TRBJ2-7 TRBV30 CAWSINLAGGPGYEQYF TGTGCCTGGAGTATAAACCTAGCGGGAGGGCCCGGGTACGAGCAGTACTTC
NA NA TRBJ1-1 TRBV11-3 CASSLAGNTEAFF TGTGCCAGCAGCTTAGCCGGTAACACTGAAGCTTTCTTT
NA NA TRBJ2-7 TRBV5-1 CASSLGQGLVSYEQYF TGCGCCAGCAGCTTAGGTCAGGGGTTAGTCTCCTACGAGCAGTACTTC
NA NA TRBJ2-3 TRBV7-2 CASSPSGEGVDTQYF TGTGCCAGCAGCCCGTCGGGAGAGGGGGTAGATACGCAGTATTTT
NA NA TRBJ2-4 TRBV7-9 CASSRTTGNWAKNIQYF TGTGCCAGCAGCCGCACAACAGGGAATTGGGCCAAAAACATTCAGTACTTC
NA NA TRBJ1-1 TRBV7-6 CASSSGGGTEAFF TGTGCCAGCAGCTCCGGGGGGGGGACTGAAGCTTTCTTT
TRBD2 NA TRBJ2-1 TRBV2 CASRFAGAYNEQFF TGTGCCAGCCGATTTGCGGGAGCCTACAATGAGCAGTTCTTC
NA NA TRBJ1-1 TRBV28 CASSWPGGKKNTEAFF TGTGCCAGCAGCTGGCCTGGAGGAAAAAAGAACACTGAAGCTTTCTTT
NA NA TRBJ1-3 TRBV28 CASSGSDTIYF TGTGCCAGCAGTGGTAGTGACACCATATATTTT
TRBD2 NA TRBJ2-2 TRBV30 CAWLKRLAGVPGELFF TGTGCCTGGTTGAAGAGACTAGCGGGAGTCCCCGGGGAGCTGTTTTTT
TRBD2 NA TRBJ2-2 TRBV27 CASSFGRANTGELFF TGTGCCAGCAGTTTCGGGAGGGCGAACACCGGGGAGCTGTTTTTT
NA NA TRBJ2-5 TRBV30 CAWNGGWETQYF TGTGCCTGGAACGGGGGCTGGGAGACCCAGTACTTC
TRBD2 NA TRBJ2-2 TRBV28 CASIRSGSGTLNTGELFF TGTGCCAGCATACGTAGCGGGAGTGGTACGTTAAACACCGGGGAGCTGTTTTTT
NA NA TRBJ2-7 TRBV2 CASSHYEQYF TGTGCCAGCAGCCACTACGAGCAGTACTTC
TRBD2 NA TRBJ2-1 TRBV5-8 CASSPLGLAGEWGYNEQFF TGTGCCAGCAGCCCTTTGGGACTAGCGGGAGAGTGGGGGTACAATGAGCAGTTCTTC
TRBD1 NA TRBJ1-4 TRBV5-1 CASSLTGATNEKLFF TGCGCCAGCAGCCTAACAGGGGCCACTAATGAAAAACTGTTTTTT
NA NA TRBJ1-2 TRBV6-1 CASSEWGGDYGYTF TGTGCCAGCAGTGAATGGGGGGGTGACTATGGCTACACCTTC
NA NA TRBJ2-2 TRBV25-1 CASSESQMNTGELFF TGTGCCAGCAGTGAATCCCAAATGAACACCGGGGAGCTGTTTTTT
NA NA TRBJ2-1 TRBV10-3 CAISESLGAPASYNEQFF TGTGCCATCAGTGAGTCTTTAGGGGCGCCAGCCTCCTACAATGAGCAGTTCTTC
NA NA TRBJ2-1 TRBV6-5 CASRALGGLYNEQFF TGTGCCAGCAGGGCCTTAGGGGGACTCTACAATGAGCAGTTCTTC
NA NA TRBJ1-5 TRBV9 CASSVGGGNQPQHF TGTGCCAGCAGCGTAGGGGGGGGCAATCAGCCCCAGCATTTT
NA NA TRBJ1-1 TRBV11-3 CASSLAGRGNTEAFF TGTGCCAGCAGCTTAGCGGGCAGGGGGAACACTGAAGCTTTCTTT
TRBD1 once TRBJ1-1 TRBV29-1 CSAGQGARNTEAFF TGCAGTGCAGGGCAGGGGGCGCGTAACACTGAAGCTTTCTTT